The sequence of this T cell receptor beta chain was determined in a study of blood T cell repertoires in COVID-19. About the study: The study drew acute and convalescent COVID-19 samples from the United States, Italy and Spain. Sources were T cells, B-cell-depleted T cells, or PBMCs; the material itself was cDNA or gDNA.

Authors' processing steps: Researchers report that nucleated cell counts were estimated from reference gene primer amplification. Measured with immunoSEQ multiplex PCR; TCRdb has only the in-frame clones, and not every one. V, J and clone size were drawn from that table, and D and trimming were deduced from the DNA. Of under 300,000 clones in the sample, more than 70% are singletons; the top ten hold around 2.2%. Germline V gene lookup returns CDR1 SEHNR and CDR2 FQNEAQ (reference sequence). The V gene lost 6 bases and the J gene lost 8 bases, with 22 bases spanning the gap. The CDR3 sequence is 15 residues long.

Material for sequencing was peripheral blood. This clonotype was sampled from a woman aged 35 to 49 who had recovered from COVID-19. The chain uses TRBV7-9 and TRBJ1-2; D is possibly TRBD1 (6 bases). CDR3 in amino acids: CASSPDWTTQGGYTF. The CDR3 DNA sequence: TGTGCCAGCAGTCCTGACTGGACGACGCAGGGGGGCTACACCTTC.